This entry concerns a single T cell receptor (beta chain). The sample holds a few counts of this clonotype. The specificity of this receptor is unknown. No base qualities exist here, and no much larger clone lies one base off it. Per the germline V gene, SGHRS is the CDR1 and YFSETQ is the CDR2. There are 15 amino acids in the CDR3, from cysteine to phenylalanine inclusive. The read is trimmed to its CDR3 DNA, 45 bases read in frame from base 1. Between the V and J ends, shortened by 0 bases and 0 bases respectively, the junction contains 9 bases. The sequencer listed for this sample is Illumina HiSeq 1500. TCRdb handled the public reads itself, with Q25 trimming in fastp and clone calling in MiXCR, and kept productive beta chains. Rows are combined by CDR3 protein, so each entry shows the most common genes and DNA. The sample data list approximately 730,000 distinct CDR3 sequences, and 29% of these were observed just once. The top ten hold around 13% of the sample.

The treatment or condition label, read with the paper, signifies: in vitro stimulation with specific CMV peptide epitopes to enrich CMV-specific T cells. This entry belongs to a study of T cell repertoires in cytomegalovirus infection (dated by TCRdb to between 2018 and 2020). Regarding the complete study: Alongside well-studied HLA-B-restricted epitopes, the peptide stimulations were aimed at recently identified HLA-C-restricted CMV epitopes, whose presentation resists viral immunomodulation. Donor HLA type was relevant to the analysis, because carriage of CMV infection together with the matching HLA type was indicated by public TCR beta signatures. Findings and caveats that apply to the study as a whole: In the ex vivo response, HLA-C-restricted CMV-specific TCR beta clonotypes were dominant, and in two of eight donors the single most frequent clonotype came from this HLA-C-restricted group. In both this cohort and an independent cohort of 352 donors, the cumulative frequency of public TCR beta family members distinguished carriers of CMV infection plus the relevant HLA type.

The chain is assembled from TRBV5-1 and TRBJ1-1; the D gene cannot be named for sure. Sequenced material: cultured CD8+ T cells from PBMCs, taken from culture after CMV antigen stimulation. This receptor was taken from a human donor in good health (CMV status not recorded). Some clones in this sample may be carry-over from other donors' samples. The nucleotide sequence is given as TGCGCCAGCAGCTTGGTCGGGGATGTGAACACTGAAGCTTTCTTT. Its translation is CASSLVGDVNTEAFF.